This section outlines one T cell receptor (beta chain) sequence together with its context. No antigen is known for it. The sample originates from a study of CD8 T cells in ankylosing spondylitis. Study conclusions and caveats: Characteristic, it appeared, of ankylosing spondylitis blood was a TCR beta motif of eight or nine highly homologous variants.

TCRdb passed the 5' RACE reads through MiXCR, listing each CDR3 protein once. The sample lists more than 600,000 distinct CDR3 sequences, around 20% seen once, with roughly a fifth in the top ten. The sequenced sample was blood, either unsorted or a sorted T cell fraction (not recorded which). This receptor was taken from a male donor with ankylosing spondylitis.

The DNA of the CDR3 is TGTGCCAGCACCAGGGGACAGTTCTACGAGCAGTACTTC. Translation: CASTRGQFYEQYF. This sequence joins TRBV2 and TRBJ2-7; 7 positions match TRBD1. This CDR3 is 13 amino acids long. Germline V gene sequence: CDR1 SNHLY, CDR2 FYNNEI. Trimming took 7 bases from V and 3 from J; bases not matched to a gene: 6.